This entry concerns a single T cell receptor (beta chain). The antigen remains unidentified. The V segment lost 4 bases and the J segment 1 base; nucleotides outside the gene matches: 6. Germline CDR1 SEHNR, CDR2 FQNEAQ (reference sequence). This CDR3 has 16 amino acids. This sample is drawn from a study of cytomegalovirus exposure and HLA in healthy donors. The primer mix had 60 Vbeta and 13 Jbeta primers. Clones were sequenced by immunoSEQ multiplex PCR, and TCRdb holds only the in-frame ones, with some missing. Of some 160,000 clones in the sample, roughly 80% were seen once. Study-wide points: Despite most TCR sequences being rare, some public TCRs occurred in many donors. A few of the chains that were CMV-associated were confirmed in vitro to be specific for CMV antigens. Sequencing probably produced one cluster of sequence variants that were highly shared.

The sequenced sample was PBMCs. This receptor was obtained from a male donor in good health and CMV-seropositive. This chain connects TRBV7-9 to TRBJ2-5; 10 nucleotides line up with TRBD2. CDR3: CASSSGLAATQETQYF. CDR3 nucleotides: TGTGCCAGCAGCTCCGGACTAGCGGCAACCCAAGAGACCCAGTACTTC.